This T cell receptor (beta chain) derives from a study of T cells in Graves' hyperthyroidism and ophthalmopathy. Turning to this clonotype: A much larger clonotype is one base distant, so this may be a read error.

Looked up from germline, CDR1 is SQVTM and CDR2 is ANQGSEA. The CDR3 has 16 amino acids. TCR beta CDR3 regions were amplified from RNA transcripts. HTBI primers were employed in a first-round RT-PCR of the TCR CDR3. TCRdb redid the calling of the multiplex PCR reads with MiXCR, one entry per CDR3 protein. The sample consists of about 350,000 distinct CDR3 sequences, approximately 14% of them appearing once. Exclusion of a patient resulted from uncontrolled infection, other autoimmune disease, pregnancy or lactation. Sequencing was done on a sample of blood. The chain carries TRBV29-1 and TRBJ2-5; D is perhaps TRBD1 or TRBD2 (5 bases each). This clonotype originated in a woman in her thirties or forties with Graves' ophthalmopathy. CDR3: CSVETARGGTQDTQYF. As DNA, the CDR3 is TGCAGCGTTGAAACCGCACGTGGGGGAACTCAAGATACCCAGTACTTC.